These 6 T cell receptor beta chains share one sample of origin, sequenced in a study of CD8+ T cells in alopecia areata. Sequencing relied on a cDNA template that was reverse transcribed from extracted RNA. Some clones are missing from TCRdb's copy, which holds only in-frame ones; the method was immunoSEQ multiplex PCR. The data show 250,000 or so clones, approximately 61% seen once. The sample in question was CD4+ T cells sorted from blood, obtained at week 0. The source is a human donor with alopecia areata.

The J gene is TRBJ2-5, the V gene TRBV7-2; 7 bases match TRBD1. Unmatched junction bases numbered 9, after V lost 6 bases and J lost 2 bases. The CDR3 contains 15 residues. Per germline, CDR1 SGHTA and CDR2 FQGNSA. CDR3 sequence reads: CASSSPDRSQETQYF. CDR3 DNA sequence: TGTGCCAGCAGTTCACCGGACAGGAGTCAAGAGACCCAGTACTTC.

The V and J genes are TRBV5-1 and TRBJ2-5; D not certain. Germline CDR1 is SGHRS and CDR2 is YFSETQ. This CDR3 has 14 amino acids. The V end lost 7 bases, the J end lost 4 bases, and 17 bases lay between the germline ends. In DNA, the CDR3 is TGCGCCAGCCTACCGGGCACAATGGGAGAGACCCAGTACTTC. Protein sequence: CASLPGTMGETQYF.

In this sample, this clone turned up a few times. The V call is TRBV30, the J call TRBJ1-5; D might be TRBD1 (5 bases). The germline gives CDR1 GTSNPN, CDR2 SVGIG (reference sequence). The CDR3 runs 17 residues. V was trimmed by 4 bases and J by 0 bases, leaving 19 bases between them. CDR3 protein: CAWMWQGPFHSNQPQHF. As DNA, the CDR3 is TGTGCCTGGATGTGGCAGGGCCCCTTCCATAGCAATCAGCCCCAGCATTTT.

The chain links TRBV6-5 to TRBJ2-6; no definite D call. The CDR3 extends over 15 amino acids. V was trimmed by 6 bases and J by 0 bases, leaving 9 bases between them. The germline CDR1 and CDR2 sequences are MNHEY and SVGAGI. The CDR3 coding sequence is TGTGCCAGCAGGACTGAAGTCTCTGGGGCCAACGTCCTGACTTTC. This encodes CASRTEVSGANVLTF.

The chain is built from TRBV7-2 and TRBJ2-3; 12 nucleotides agree with TRBD2. Germline lookup yields CDR1 SGHTA and CDR2 FQGNSA. Losses at the gene ends were 4 bases for V and 4 bases for J; bases not matched to a gene: 6. The length of the CDR3 is 16 residues. The CDR3 reads CASSSLAGGSADTQYF. Written as DNA, the CDR3 is TGTGCCAGCAGCTCCCTAGCGGGGGGGAGCGCAGATACGCAGTATTTT.

This rearrangement joins TRBV30 to TRBJ1-6; no firm D call. The germline CDR1 and CDR2 sequences are GTSNPN and SVGIG (reference sequence). The CDR3 is 12 residues long. Trimming pared 0 bases from V and 11 bases from J, leaving 8 bases between. CDR3 coding DNA: TGTGCCTGGAGTGTAAAATCTCCACCCCTCCACTTT. Protein sequence: CAWSVKSPPLHF.